The rows below give T cell receptor beta chains drawn from one sample of a study of cytomegalovirus exposure and HLA in healthy donors. The table came from immunoSEQ multiplex PCR; TCRdb's copy has only in-frame clones and leaves some out. The table shows 130,000 to 150,000 clones, with around 90% occurring only once. The specimen was PBMCs. The receptors stem from a woman aged 18-29 years in good health and CMV-seropositive. CDR3s include the opening cysteine and the closing phenylalanine or tryptophan. D genes are given only for firm matches. Clone size is not always given. Where it is, it says once, few, many or a class for expanded clones.

j_gene,d_gene,abundance,v_gene,CDR3nt,CDR3aa
TRBJ2-1,-,-,TRBV7-3,TGTGCCAGCAGCTTAAAGGAGAGGGTGGACAATGAGCAGTTCTTC,CASSLKERVDNEQFF
TRBJ2-2,-,large,TRBV25-1,TGTGCGACGGCGGGGCTCGAGGACACCGGGGAGCTGTTTTTT,CATAGLEDTGELFF
TRBJ2-6,TRBD2,-,TRBV4-1,TGCGCCAGCAGCCGAATTAGCGGGGGGTCTGGGGCCAACGTCCTGACTTTC,CASSRISGGSGANVLTF
TRBJ1-3,-,-,TRBV28,TGTGCCAGCAGTTCGGGAATAGGGAACACCATATATTTT,CASSSGIGNTIYF
TRBJ1-5,-,-,TRBV5-1,TGCGCCAGCAGCTTGGGGTCGGGGGAGGAGCCCCAGCATTTT,CASSLGSGEEPQHF
TRBJ2-3,TRBD2,-,TRBV11-3,TGTGCCAGCAGTCCTCTCGGACTAGCGGGAGGGGAACGGGATACGCAGTATTTT,CASSPLGLAGGERDTQYF
TRBJ2-7,-,-,TRBV5-4,TGTGCCAGCAGCTACGGACTAAGCGATCTCTACGAGCAGTACTTC,CASSYGLSDLYEQYF
TRBJ2-1,TRBD2,once,TRBV7-2,TGTGCCAGCAGCTTAACTAGCGGATGGGCCAATGAGCAGTTCTTC,CASSLTSGWANEQFF
TRBJ1-1,-,-,TRBV5-8,TGTGCCAGCAGCTTGTGGGTAGGGGTCTCTCGCACTGAAGCTTTCTTT,CASSLWVGVSRTEAFF
TRBJ1-5,TRBD1,-,TRBV28,TGTGCCAGCAGTTCAATTACAGGGGTTGTCCAGCCCCAGCATTTT,CASSSITGVVQPQHF
TRBJ2-3,TRBD1,-,TRBV10-3,TGTGCCATCAGTGGCGGACAGGGGGCTGGAGATACGCAGTATTTT,CAISGGQGAGDTQYF
TRBJ1-5,-,few,TRBV7-8,TGTGCCAGCAGCACGGACAGTAGCTATCAGCCCCAGCATTTT,CASSTDSSYQPQHF
TRBJ2-1,TRBD2,-,TRBV10-1,TGCGCCAGCAGTGATAATCCAGGGAGGGGAAAGGGGTCCTACAATGAGCAGTTCTTC,CASSDNPGRGKGSYNEQFF
TRBJ2-1,-,once,TRBV6-4,TGTGCCAGCAGTGACTACTCCTACTCCTACAATGAGCAGTTCTTC,CASSDYSYSYNEQFF
TRBJ2-1,-,-,TRBV28,TGTGCCAGCATGGTCGTGGGAGCCACCTACAATGAGCAGTTCTTC,CASMVVGATYNEQFF
TRBJ2-1,-,-,TRBV11-2,TGTGCCAGCAGCTTAGAACGGCCTAGCAGTGAGCAGTTCTTC,CASSLERPSSEQFF
TRBJ2-5,-,-,TRBV7-9,TGTGCCAGCAGTCATACCGGCTCCTCTCCGGGGGAGACCCAGTACTTC,CASSHTGSSPGETQYF
TRBJ2-3,-,-,TRBV10-3,TGTGCCATCAGTGAGGGCAGGAACCCCTCCACAGATACGCAGTATTTT,CAISEGRNPSTDTQYF
TRBJ2-2,TRBD2,-,TRBV29-1,TGCAGCGTTGAATTAGCGGGAAACACCGGGGAGCTGTTTTTT,CSVELAGNTGELFF
TRBJ1-5,TRBD1,-,TRBV11-2,TGTGCCAGCAGAGGGGGGACAGGGCAACATAGCAATCAGCCCCAGCATTTT,CASRGGTGQHSNQPQHF
TRBJ1-4,-,-,TRBV4-3,TGCGCCAGCAGCCAAGTGTGGGGGGCTAATGAAAAACTGTTTTTT,CASSQVWGANEKLFF
TRBJ2-1,-,once,TRBV19,TGTGCCAGTAGTCTTCCCGACAATGAGCAGTTCTTC,CASSLPDNEQFF
TRBJ1-2,-,-,TRBV7-9,TGTGCCAGCAGCTTCTCGGGGTCGGGCTACACCTTC,CASSFSGSGYTF
TRBJ2-3,-,few,TRBV13,TGTGCCAGCAGCCCACCTCCGAGGGCTAGCGATTTCACAGATACGCAGTATTTT,CASSPPPRASDFTDTQYF
TRBJ2-7,-,-,TRBV5-1,TGCGCCAGCAGCCCGGCACAGGCATCAGGCTACGAGCAGTACTTC,CASSPAQASGYEQYF
TRBJ2-2,-,-,TRBV9,TGTGCCAGCAGCGTAGGTTCAGGGGACGTCCGGGAGCTGTTTTTT,CASSVGSGDVRELFF
TRBJ2-3,TRBD2,-,TRBV7-9,TGTGCCAGCAGCCTAGCGGGAGCGGGGGATACGCAGTATTTT,CASSLAGAGDTQYF
TRBJ1-1,-,few,TRBV6-5,TGTGCCAGCAGTCGGAACACTGAAGCTTTCTTT,CASSRNTEAFF
TRBJ2-7,TRBD2,-,TRBV11-2,TGTGCCAGCAGCTTAGGACTAGCGGGGTCGTATCGGCAGTACTTC,CASSLGLAGSYRQYF
TRBJ1-2,-,-,TRBV19,TGTGCCAGTATGGGAGGGGCAAATGGCTACACCTTC,CASMGGANGYTF
TRBJ2-1,TRBD2,-,TRBV5-1,TGCGCCAGCAGCCTGTACGAGCGGGGCCCCTCCTACAATGAGCAGTTCTTC,CASSLYERGPSYNEQFF